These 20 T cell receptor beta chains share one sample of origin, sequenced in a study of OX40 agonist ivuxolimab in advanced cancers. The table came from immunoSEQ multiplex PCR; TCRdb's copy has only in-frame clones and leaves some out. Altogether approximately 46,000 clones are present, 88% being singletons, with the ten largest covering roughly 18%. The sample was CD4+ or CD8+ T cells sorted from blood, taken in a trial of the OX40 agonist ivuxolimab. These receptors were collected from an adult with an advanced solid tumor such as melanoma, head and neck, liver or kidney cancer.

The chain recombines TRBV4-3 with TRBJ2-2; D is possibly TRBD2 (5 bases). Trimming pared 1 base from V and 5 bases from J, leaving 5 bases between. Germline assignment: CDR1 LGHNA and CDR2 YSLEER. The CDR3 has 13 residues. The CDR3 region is CASSQGETGELFF. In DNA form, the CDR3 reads TGCGCCAGCAGCCAAGGGGAGACCGGGGAGCTGTTTTTT.

CDR3 residues: CASSEAETGGFNYGYTF. CDR3 in DNA: TGTGCCAGCAGTGAAGCAGAGACAGGGGGCTTTAACTATGGCTACACCTTC. This chain connects TRBV6-1 to TRBJ1-2, with 10 bases fitting TRBD1. J lost 1 base, V lost 0 bases, and 5 bases had no gene match. Germline CDR1 reads MNHNS; CDR2 reads SASEGT. The CDR3 extends over 17 amino acids.

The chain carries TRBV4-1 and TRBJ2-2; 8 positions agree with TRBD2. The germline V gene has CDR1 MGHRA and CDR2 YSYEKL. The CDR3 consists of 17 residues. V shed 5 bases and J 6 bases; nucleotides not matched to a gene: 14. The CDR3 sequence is CASSSLGGGPRAGELFF. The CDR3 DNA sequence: TGCGCCAGCAGCTCTTTGGGCGGGGGGCCCCGGGCCGGGGAGCTGTTTTTT.

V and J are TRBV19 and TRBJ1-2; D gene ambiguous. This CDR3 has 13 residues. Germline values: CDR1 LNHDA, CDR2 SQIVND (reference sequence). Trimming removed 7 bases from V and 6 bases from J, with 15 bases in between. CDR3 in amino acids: CASNPPGSHGYTF. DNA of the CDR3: TGTGCCAGTAATCCCCCTGGCAGTCATGGCTACACCTTC.

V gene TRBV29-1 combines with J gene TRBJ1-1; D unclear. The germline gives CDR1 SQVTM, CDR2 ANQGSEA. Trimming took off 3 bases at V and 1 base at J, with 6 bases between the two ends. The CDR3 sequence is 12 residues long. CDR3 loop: CSVEYGNTEAFF. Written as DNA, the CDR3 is TGCAGCGTTGAGTACGGGAACACTGAAGCTTTCTTT. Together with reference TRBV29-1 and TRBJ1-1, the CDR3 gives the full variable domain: SAVISQKPSRDICQRGTSLTIQCQVDSQVTMMFWYRQQPGQSLTLIATANQGSEATYESGFVIDKFPISRPNLTFSTLTVSNMSPEDSSIYLCSVEYGNTEAFFGQGTRLTVV.

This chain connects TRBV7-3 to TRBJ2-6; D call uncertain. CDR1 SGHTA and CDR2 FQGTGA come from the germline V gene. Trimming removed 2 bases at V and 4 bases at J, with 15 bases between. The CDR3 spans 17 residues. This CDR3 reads CASSLDLVGAGANVLTF. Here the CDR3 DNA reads TGTGCCAGCAGCTTAGATCTGGTTGGAGCGGGGGCCAACGTCCTGACTTTC.

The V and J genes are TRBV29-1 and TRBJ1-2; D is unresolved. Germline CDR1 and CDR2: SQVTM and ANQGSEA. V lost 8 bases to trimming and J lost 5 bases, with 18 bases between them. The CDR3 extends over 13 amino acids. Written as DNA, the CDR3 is TGCAGCTCCTACGGAGGGAGCGAGTATGGCTACACCTTC. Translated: CSSYGGSEYGYTF.

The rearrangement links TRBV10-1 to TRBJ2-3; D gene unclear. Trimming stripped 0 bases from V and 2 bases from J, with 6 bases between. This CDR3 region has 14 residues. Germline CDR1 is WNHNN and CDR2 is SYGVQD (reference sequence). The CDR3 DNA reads TGCGCCAGCAGTGAGTCTCACTACACAGATACGCAGTATTTT. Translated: CASSESHYTDTQYF.

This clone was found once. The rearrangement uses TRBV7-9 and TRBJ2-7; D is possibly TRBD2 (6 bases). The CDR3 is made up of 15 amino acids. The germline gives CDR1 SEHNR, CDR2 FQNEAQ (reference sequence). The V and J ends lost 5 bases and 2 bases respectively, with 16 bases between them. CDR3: CASSLTGTAAYEQYF. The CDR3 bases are TGTGCCAGCAGCCTCACCGGGACTGCAGCCTACGAGCAGTACTTC. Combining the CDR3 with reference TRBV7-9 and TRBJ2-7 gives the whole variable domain DTGVSQNPRHKITKRGQNVTFRCDPISEHNRLYWYRQTLGQGPEFLTYFQNEAQLEKSRLLSDRFSAERPKGSFSTLEIQRTEQGDSAMYLCASSLTGTAAYEQYFGPGTRLTVT.

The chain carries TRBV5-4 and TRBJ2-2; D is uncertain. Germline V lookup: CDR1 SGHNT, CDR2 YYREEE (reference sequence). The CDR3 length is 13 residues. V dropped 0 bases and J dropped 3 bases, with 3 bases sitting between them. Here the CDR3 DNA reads TGTGCCAGCAGCTTGGGGTACACCGGGGAGCTGTTTTTT. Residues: CASSLGYTGELFF. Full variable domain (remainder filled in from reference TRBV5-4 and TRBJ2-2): ETGVTQSPTHLIKTRGQQVTLRCSSQSGHNTVSWYQQALGQGPQFIFQYYREEENGRGNFPPRFSGLQFPNYSSELNVNALELDDSALYLCASSLGYTGELFFGEGSRLTVL.

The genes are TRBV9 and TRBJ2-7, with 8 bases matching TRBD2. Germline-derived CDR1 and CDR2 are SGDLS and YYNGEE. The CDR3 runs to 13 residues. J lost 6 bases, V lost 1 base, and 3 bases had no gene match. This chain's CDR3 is CASSVSGGSEQYF. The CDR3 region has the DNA TGTGCCAGCAGCGTAAGCGGGGGCTCCGAGCAGTACTTC.

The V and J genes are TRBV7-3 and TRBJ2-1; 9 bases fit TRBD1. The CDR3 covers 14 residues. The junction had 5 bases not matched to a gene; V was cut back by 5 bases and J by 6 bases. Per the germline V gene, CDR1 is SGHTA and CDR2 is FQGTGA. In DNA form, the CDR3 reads TGTGCCAGCAGCCACCGGGACAGGGCCAATGAGCAGTTCTTC. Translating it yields CASSHRDRANEQFF. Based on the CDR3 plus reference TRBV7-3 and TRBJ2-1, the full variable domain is GAGVSQTPSNKVTEKGKYVELRCDPISGHTALYWYRQSLGQGPEFLIYFQGTGAADDSGLPNDRFFAVRPEGSVSTLKIQRTERGDSAVYLCASSHRDRANEQFFGPGTRLTVL.

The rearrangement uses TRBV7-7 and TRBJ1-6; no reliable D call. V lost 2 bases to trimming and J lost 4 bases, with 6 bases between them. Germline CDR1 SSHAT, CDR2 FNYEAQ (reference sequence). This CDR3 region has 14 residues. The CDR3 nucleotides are TGTGCCAGCAGCTTAACACGTTATAATTCACCCCTCCACTTT. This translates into CASSLTRYNSPLHF. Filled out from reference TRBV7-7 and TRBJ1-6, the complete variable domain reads GAGVSQSPRYKVTKRGQDVTLRCDPISSHATLYWYQQALGQGPEFLTYFNYEAQPDKSGLPSDRFSAERPEGSISTLTIQRTEQRDSAMYRCASSLTRYNSPLHFGNGTRLTVT.

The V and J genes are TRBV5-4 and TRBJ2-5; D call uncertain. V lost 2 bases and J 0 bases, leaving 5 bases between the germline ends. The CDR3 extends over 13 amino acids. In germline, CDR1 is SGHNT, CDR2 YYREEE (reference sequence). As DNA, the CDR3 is TGTGCCAGCAGCTTTGGGGACCAAGAGACCCAGTACTTC. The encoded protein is CASSFGDQETQYF.

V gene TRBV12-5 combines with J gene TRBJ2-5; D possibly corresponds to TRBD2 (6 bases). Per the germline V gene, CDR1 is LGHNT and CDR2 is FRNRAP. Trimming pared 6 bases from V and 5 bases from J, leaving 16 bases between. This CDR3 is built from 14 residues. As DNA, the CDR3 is TGTGCTAGTGGCCCTGGGGGGATCCTGGAGACCCAGTACTTC. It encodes CASGPGGILETQYF.

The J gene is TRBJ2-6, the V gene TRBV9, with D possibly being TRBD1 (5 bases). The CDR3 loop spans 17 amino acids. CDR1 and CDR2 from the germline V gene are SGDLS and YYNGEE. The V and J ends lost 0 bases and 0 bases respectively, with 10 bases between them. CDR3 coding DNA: TGTGCCAGCAGCGTAGTGGGGCAGAGCTCTGGGGCCAACGTCCTGACTTTC. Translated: CASSVVGQSSGANVLTF.

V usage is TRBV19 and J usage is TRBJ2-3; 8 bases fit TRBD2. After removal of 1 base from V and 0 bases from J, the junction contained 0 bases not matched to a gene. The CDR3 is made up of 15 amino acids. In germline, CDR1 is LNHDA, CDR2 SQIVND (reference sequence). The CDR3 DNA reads TGTGCCAGTAGTATAGGGACTAGCAGCACAGATACGCAGTATTTT. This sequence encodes CASSIGTSSTDTQYF.

CDR3 DNA sequence: TGTGCCAGCAGCTTAAACCCCCGGGACAGCTCCTACAATGAGCAGTTCTTC. It translates to CASSLNPRDSSYNEQFF. The V call is TRBV11-2, the J call TRBJ2-1; 7 bases line up with TRBD1. Germline CDR1 reads SGHAT; CDR2 reads FQNNGV. The length of the CDR3 is 17 residues. V trimming: 2 bases; J trimming: 0 bases; junction bases outside the gene matches: 7.

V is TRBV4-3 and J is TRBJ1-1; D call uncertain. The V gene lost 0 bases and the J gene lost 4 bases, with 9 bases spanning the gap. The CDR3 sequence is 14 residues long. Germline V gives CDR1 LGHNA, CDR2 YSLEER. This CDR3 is CASSQDRDSTEAFF. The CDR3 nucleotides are TGCGCCAGCAGCCAAGACCGGGATAGCACTGAAGCTTTCTTT.

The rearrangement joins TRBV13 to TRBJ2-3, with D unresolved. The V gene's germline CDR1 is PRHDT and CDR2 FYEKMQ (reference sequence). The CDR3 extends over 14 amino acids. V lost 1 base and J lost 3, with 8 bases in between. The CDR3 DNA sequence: TGTGCCAGCAGCTTAGTGATGGGGACAGATACGCAGTATTTT. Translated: CASSLVMGTDTQYF.